This TCR beta chain originates from a study of blood T cell repertoires in COVID-19. For the study at large: Material from acute and convalescent COVID-19 was sourced from the United States, Italy and Spain. In each case, the material was cDNA or gDNA derived from T cells, B-cell-depleted T cells, or PBMCs.

Trimming cost V 4 bases and J 1 base; bases outside gene matches: 10. The length of the CDR3 is 16 residues. Looked up from germline, CDR1 is SGHRS and CDR2 is YFSETQ. Original handling: Reference gene primer amplification in the assay estimated nucleated cell counts. Data came from immunoSEQ multiplex PCR; TCRdb stores just in-frame clones and leaves some out. V and J calls and clone size are copied from that table; D and trimming were computed from the DNA. The table lists some 87,000 clones, almost 95% of them singletons. The chain joins TRBV5-1 to TRBJ2-5, with TRBD1 matching 7 bases. The sequencing sample was made of peripheral blood. The receptor comes from a woman aged 60-75 years with active COVID-19. In DNA, the CDR3 is TGCGCCAGCAGCCCTGGGGCAGGGGGTATCCAAGAGACCCAGTACTTC. Translation gives CASSPGAGGIQETQYF.